A single sample is the source of the 18 T cell receptor beta chains below, sequenced in a study of molecular identifiers for immune sequencing clone quantification. TCRdb itself ran the PCR reads through MiXCR, one entry per CDR3 protein. Of around 480,000 distinct CDR3 sequences in the sample, 20% to 25% were seen once. The specimen was naive CD8+ T cells from blood, with Jurkat cell RNA spiked in. The sample's subset: FACS-sorted CD8+CD4-CCR7+CD45RA+ naive T cells. These receptors were obtained from a human donor in good health. Some libraries in this study had Jurkat cell RNA spiked in.

There are a few counts of this clonotype. The gene calls are TRBV6-5 and TRBJ2-5; TRBD2 agrees at 11 bases. CDR1 is MNHEY, CDR2 SVGAGI, per germline. Losses at the gene ends were 6 bases for V and 2 bases for J; bases not matched to a gene: 5. The CDR3 is made up of 15 amino acids. CDR3 nucleotides: TGTGCCAGCAGGCCCGGGACTAGCGGTCAAGAGACCCAGTACTTC. Its translation is CASRPGTSGQETQYF.

This clonotype occurred many times. The chain recombines TRBV7-9 with TRBJ1-1; D is unresolved. In germline, CDR1 is SEHNR, CDR2 FQNEAQ (reference sequence). There are 14 residues in the CDR3. V was cut by 4 bases and J by 6 bases, with 15 bases left in between. The CDR3 here is CASSSESRVPEAFF. Written as DNA, the CDR3 is TGTGCCAGCAGCTCAGAGAGTAGGGTCCCTGAAGCTTTCTTT.

The sample holds a few counts of this clonotype. V gene TRBV6-2 or TRBV6-3 combines with J gene TRBJ2-5, with 7 bases fitting TRBD2. The CDR3 is made up of 15 amino acids. Germline-derived CDR1 and CDR2 are MNHEY and SVGEGT. The ends lost 4 bases at V and 1 base at J; junction bases unmatched: 6. This chain's CDR3 is CASSSNLAVQETQYF. The CDR3 nucleotides are TGTGCCAGCAGTTCAAATCTAGCGGTCCAAGAGACCCAGTACTTC.

For this clonotype: This sequence may be a read error, since a much larger clone differs from it by one base. This rearrangement joins TRBV9 to TRBJ1-5; no firm D call. Per the germline V gene, CDR1 is SGDLS and CDR2 is YYNGEE. The CDR3 consists of 14 residues. The V gene lost 4 bases and the J gene lost 9 bases, with 17 bases spanning the gap. The CDR3: CASSPTEGHRPQHF. The CDR3 DNA is TGTGCCAGCAGCCCGACGGAGGGTCATCGGCCCCAGCATTTT.

This clonotype showed up just once. The chain couples TRBV30 to TRBJ1-1; tentative D call: TRBD1 (5 bases). CDR1 is GTSNPN and CDR2 is SVGIG in the germline V gene (reference sequence). Trimming removed 5 bases from V and 4 bases from J, with 14 bases in between. The CDR3 is 13 residues long. The CDR3 loop reads CAWDLGAGTEAFF. The CDR3 coding sequence is TGTGCCTGGGATCTTGGGGCAGGCACTGAAGCTTTCTTT.

This clonotype has only a few counts. The chain joins TRBV12-3 or TRBV12-4 to TRBJ2-7; 7 bases are a match to TRBD2. This CDR3 region has 13 residues. V was clipped by 5 bases and J by 7 bases; unmatched bases: 8. The CDR3 region has the DNA TGTGCCAGCAGTAGGGACTACTTCTGGGAGCAGTACTTC. Protein product: CASSRDYFWEQYF.

In this sample, this clonotype turned up many times. V usage is TRBV14 and J usage is TRBJ2-5, with no clear D. Per the germline V gene, CDR1 is SGHDN and CDR2 is FVKESK. V shed 0 bases and J shed 5 bases, with 7 bases lying between them. The CDR3 totals 13 residues. CDR3 coding DNA: TGTGCCAGCAGCCAAGATTCCTGGGAGACCCAGTACTTC. This translates into CASSQDSWETQYF.

V gene TRBV7-2 combines with J gene TRBJ2-7; the match to TRBD1 covers 7 bases. The ends lost 0 bases at V and 3 bases at J; junction bases unmatched: 2. Germline CDR1 is SGHTA and CDR2 is FQGNSA. The CDR3 runs to 14 residues. The CDR3 sequence is CASSLATGDYEQYF. The CDR3 DNA reads TGTGCCAGCAGCTTAGCTACAGGGGACTACGAGCAGTACTTC.

This clonotype was counted once. A junction boundary mismatches the germline segment, possibly from a read error. The J gene is TRBJ1-1, the V gene TRBV6-2 or TRBV6-3, with no clear D. CDR1 and CDR2 (germline): MNHEY, SVGEGT. The CDR3 spans 13 residues. In DNA, the CDR3 is TGTGCCAGCAGCTACGGGCTGAGCACTGGAGCTTTCTTT. Translated, it gives CASSYGLSTGAFF.

The genes are TRBV3-1 and TRBJ1-2, with D hard to call. Germline CDR1 LGHDT, CDR2 YNNKEL (reference sequence). The CDR3 is 14 residues long. Trimming stripped 1 base from V and 8 bases from J, with 14 bases between. The CDR3 sequence: CASSQVSRYWGYTF. DNA for the CDR3: TGTGCCAGCAGCCAAGTTTCCCGATATTGGGGCTACACCTTC.

In its sample, this clonotype was seen many times. The V call is TRBV5-1, the J call TRBJ1-1; D call uncertain. The V end lost 0 bases, the J end lost 1 base, and 16 bases lay between the germline ends. Per germline, CDR1 SGHRS and CDR2 YFSETQ. CDR3 length: 17 residues. Here the CDR3 reads CASSLEFVGRKNTEAFF. CDR3 nucleotide sequence: TGCGCCAGCAGCTTGGAATTTGTAGGACGGAAGAACACTGAAGCTTTCTTT.

As concerns this clonotype: Just one base apart from a much larger clone, this may be a read error. CDR3 in amino acids: CASRPGRGEEQYF. CDR3 sequence (DNA): TGTGCCAGCAGACCCGGACGGGGTGAAGAGCAGTACTTC. The J gene is TRBJ2-7, the V gene TRBV6-6; possibly TRBD2 for D (5 bases). Germline lookup yields CDR1 MNHNY and CDR2 SVGAGI (reference sequence). The CDR3 consists of 13 residues. Trimming took off 6 bases at V and 7 bases at J, with 16 bases between the two ends.

This clonotype showed up many times. The V gene is TRBV20-1, the J gene TRBJ1-1, with 7 bases fitting TRBD1. V dropped 0 bases and J dropped 1; count of bases not matched to a gene: 8. Germline CDR1 reads DFQATT; CDR2 reads SNEGSKA (reference sequence). The CDR3 is made up of 16 amino acids. The chain's CDR3 is CSARDSSTGRNTEAFF. CDR3 DNA: TGCAGTGCTAGAGATAGCTCGACAGGGAGGAACACTGAAGCTTTCTTT.

Ten or more counts support this clonotype. The junction departs from germline at one end; a sequencing error may be responsible. The chain has TRBV19 and TRBJ2-3, with 8 bases that match TRBD2. The CDR3 sequence is 12 residues long. CDR1 LNHDA and CDR2 SQIVND come from the germline V gene (reference sequence). The DNA for the CDR3 is TGTGCCAGTCGGACTAGCAGAGATACGCAGTATTTT. It specifies CASRTSRDTQYF.

This clonotype has just one count. The chain employs TRBV4-1 and TRBJ2-4; D is perhaps TRBD1 (6 bases). The ends were cut back, 8 bases at V and 5 bases at J, with 19 bases in the middle. In germline, CDR1 is MGHRA, CDR2 YSYEKL. The CDR3 runs 15 residues. CDR3 amino acids: CASGLLKGGQNIQYF. CDR3 nucleotides: TGCGCCAGCGGCCTCCTGAAAGGGGGTCAAAACATTCAGTACTTC.

This sequence joins TRBV4-1 and TRBJ1-1; no reliable D call. The CDR3 consists of 17 residues. Trimming removed 0 bases at V and 6 bases at J, with 20 bases between. Germline V CDR1 and CDR2: MGHRA, YSYEKL. CDR3 nucleotide sequence: TGCGCCAGCAGCCAAGATGGGCCCCAAGGAGATATCGCTGAAGCTTTCTTT. This codes for CASSQDGPQGDIAEAFF.

This clonotype was seen only a few times. CDR3 loop: CASGDRPSYEQYF. The CDR3 region has the DNA TGTGCCAGCGGGGACAGGCCCTCCTACGAGCAGTACTTC. The chain employs TRBV6-2 or TRBV6-3 and TRBJ2-7; 8 bases line up with TRBD1. The CDR3 is made up of 13 amino acids. Looked up from germline, CDR1 is MNHEY and CDR2 is SVGEGT. After removal of 8 bases from V and 0 bases from J, the junction contained 3 bases not matched to a gene.

A few counts support this clonotype. CDR3 residues: CSARERREWATGELFF. CDR3 sequence (DNA): TGCAGTGCTAGAGAGAGGCGGGAGTGGGCCACCGGGGAGCTGTTTTTT. The J gene is TRBJ2-2, the V gene TRBV20-1; 7 bases map to TRBD2. V gave up 0 bases and J gave up 4 bases; unmatched junction bases: 8. The CDR3 is 16 amino acids. CDR1 is DFQATT and CDR2 is SNEGSKA in the germline V gene (reference sequence).